The entry below gives a single TCR beta chain sequence along with its context. Its target is not known. Time point: persistent/refractory GD, antithyroid drugs over 5 years with positive TRAb. PBMC-derived RNA was used for the TCR library. This sample stems from a study of regulatory T cells in long-lasting Graves disease. Study context: Disease was considered persistent Graves' disease after over 5 years of antithyroid drugs (with positive TSH receptor antibodies). Study-level results: Sample size, which was small, may have reduced accuracy.

This CDR3 comprises 13 residues. The germline V gene has CDR1 MNHEY and CDR2 SMNVEV (reference sequence). Trimming took off 0 bases at V and 2 bases at J, with 5 bases between the two ends. HTBI primers from iRepertoire and Arm-PCR of CDR3 regions yielded the TCR beta libraries. TCRdb independently ran MiXCR on the multiplex PCR reads; one entry per CDR3 protein. The sample shows 350,000 to 450,000 distinct CDR3 sequences, roughly 25% of them seen only once. This clonotype was sampled from a woman in her thirties or forties with Graves disease. The sample here was peripheral blood mononuclear cells (PBMCs), taken when the disease was refractory, from a patient treated with antithyroid drugs. The V and J genes are TRBV27 and TRBJ2-7; D is uncertain. The CDR3 region is CASSLSYPYEQYF. CDR3 DNA sequence: TGTGCCAGCAGTTTATCGTATCCCTACGAGCAGTACTTC.